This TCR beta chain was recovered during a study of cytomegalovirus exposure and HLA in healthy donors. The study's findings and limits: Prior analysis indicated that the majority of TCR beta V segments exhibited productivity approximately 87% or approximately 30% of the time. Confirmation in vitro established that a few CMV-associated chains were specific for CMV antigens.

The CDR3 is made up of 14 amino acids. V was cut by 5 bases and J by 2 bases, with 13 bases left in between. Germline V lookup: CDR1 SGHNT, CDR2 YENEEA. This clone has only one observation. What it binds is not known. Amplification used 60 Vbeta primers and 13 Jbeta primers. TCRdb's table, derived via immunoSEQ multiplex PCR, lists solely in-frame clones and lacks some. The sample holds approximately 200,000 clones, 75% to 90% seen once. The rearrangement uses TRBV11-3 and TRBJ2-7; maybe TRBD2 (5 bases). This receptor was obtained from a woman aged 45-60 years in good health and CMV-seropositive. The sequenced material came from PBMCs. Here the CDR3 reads CASSRGGETYEQYF. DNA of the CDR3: TGTGCCAGCAGCCGTGGTGGGGAGACCTACGAGCAGTACTTC.